The entry below describes one T cell receptor (beta chain). Its antigen is currently unknown. Sequenced by immunoSEQ multiplex PCR; TCRdb stores in-frame clones only, minus some. The table includes tens of thousands of clones, about nine tenths detected once. This sample is drawn from a study of T cell responses to AZD1222 COVID-19 vaccine. Points from the study as a whole: Donors were largely white British and mainly female; clonal diversity was possibly underestimated. Compared with day 0, the breadth and depth of the Spike-specific TCR repertoire rose significantly after two doses of AZD1222. Vaccine-associated CD4 TCRs ranged over spike, dominating at 160-218 and 743-854.

The CDR3 sequence is 16 residues long. V dropped 2 bases and J dropped 1 base, with 14 bases sitting between them. Germline V gives CDR1 LNHNV, CDR2 YYDKDF (reference sequence). The rearrangement joins TRBV15 to TRBJ1-1; D is perhaps TRBD1 (6 bases). The sample in question was peripheral blood, obtained 28 days after the second AZD1222 dose. This receptor was identified in an adult who received the AZD1222 COVID-19 vaccine. The CDR3 loop is CATSRTQGSRNTEAFF. The CDR3 DNA follows: TGTGCCACCAGCAGAACACAGGGATCCCGGAACACTGAAGCTTTCTTT.